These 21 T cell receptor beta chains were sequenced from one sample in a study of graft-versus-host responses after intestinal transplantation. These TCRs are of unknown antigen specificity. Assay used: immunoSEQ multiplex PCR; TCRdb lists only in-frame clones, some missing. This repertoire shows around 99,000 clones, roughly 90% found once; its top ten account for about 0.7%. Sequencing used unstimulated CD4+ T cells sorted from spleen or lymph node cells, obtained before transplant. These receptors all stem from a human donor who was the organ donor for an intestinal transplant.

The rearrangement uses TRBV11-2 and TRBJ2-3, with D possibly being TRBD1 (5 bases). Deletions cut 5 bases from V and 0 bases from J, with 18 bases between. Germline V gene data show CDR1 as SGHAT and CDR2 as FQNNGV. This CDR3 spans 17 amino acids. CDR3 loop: CASSQRRQNSSTDTQYF. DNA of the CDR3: TGTGCCAGCAGCCAACGACGACAGAATTCTAGCACAGATACGCAGTATTTT.

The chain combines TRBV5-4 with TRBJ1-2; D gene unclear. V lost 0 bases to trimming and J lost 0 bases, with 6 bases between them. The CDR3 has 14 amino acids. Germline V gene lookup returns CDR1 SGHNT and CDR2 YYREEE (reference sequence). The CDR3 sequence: CASSLDPTNYGYTF. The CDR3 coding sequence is TGTGCCAGCAGCTTGGATCCGACTAACTATGGCTACACCTTC.

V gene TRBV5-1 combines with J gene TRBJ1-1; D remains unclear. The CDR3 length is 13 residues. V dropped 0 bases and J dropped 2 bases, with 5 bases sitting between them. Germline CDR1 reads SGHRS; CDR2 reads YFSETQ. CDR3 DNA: TGCGCCAGCAGCTTGGAGGCTAACACTGAAGCTTTCTTT. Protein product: CASSLEANTEAFF.

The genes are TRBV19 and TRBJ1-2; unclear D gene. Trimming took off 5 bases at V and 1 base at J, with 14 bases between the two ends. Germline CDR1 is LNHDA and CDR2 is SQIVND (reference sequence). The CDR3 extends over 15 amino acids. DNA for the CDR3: TGTGCCAGTAGTGCGCAGCCTCTTTTTAACTATGGCTACACCTTC. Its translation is CASSAQPLFNYGYTF.

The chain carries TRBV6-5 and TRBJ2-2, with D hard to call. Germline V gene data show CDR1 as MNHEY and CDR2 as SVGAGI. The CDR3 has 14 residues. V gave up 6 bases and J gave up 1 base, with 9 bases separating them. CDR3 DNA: TGTGCCAGCAGCTTCGACCAGAACACCGGGGAGCTGTTTTTT. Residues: CASSFDQNTGELFF.

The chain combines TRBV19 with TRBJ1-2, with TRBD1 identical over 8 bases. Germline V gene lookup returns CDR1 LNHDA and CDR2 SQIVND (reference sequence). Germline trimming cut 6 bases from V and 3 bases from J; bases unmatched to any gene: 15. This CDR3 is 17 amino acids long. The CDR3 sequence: CASRSGQGMGQDYGYTF. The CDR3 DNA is TGTGCCAGTAGATCAGGACAGGGAATGGGCCAAGACTATGGCTACACCTTC.

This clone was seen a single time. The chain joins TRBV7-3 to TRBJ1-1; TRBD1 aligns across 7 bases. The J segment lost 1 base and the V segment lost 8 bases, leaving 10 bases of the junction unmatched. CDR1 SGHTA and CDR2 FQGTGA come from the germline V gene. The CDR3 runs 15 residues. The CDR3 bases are TGTGCCAGCCGAAGGGGAGGGGGCCGGAACACTGAAGCTTTCTTT. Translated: CASRRGGGRNTEAFF.

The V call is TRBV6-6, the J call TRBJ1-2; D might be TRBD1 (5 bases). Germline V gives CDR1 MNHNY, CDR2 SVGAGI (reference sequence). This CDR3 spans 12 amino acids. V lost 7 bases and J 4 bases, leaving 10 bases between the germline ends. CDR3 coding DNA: TGTGCCAGCAAGATTCAGGGCTATGGCTACACCTTC. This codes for CASKIQGYGYTF.

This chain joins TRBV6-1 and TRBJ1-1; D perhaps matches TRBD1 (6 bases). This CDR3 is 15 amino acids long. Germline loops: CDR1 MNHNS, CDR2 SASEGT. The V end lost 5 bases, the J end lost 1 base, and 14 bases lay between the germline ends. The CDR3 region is CASSSQGRGNTEAFF. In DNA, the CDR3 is TGTGCCAGCAGTTCACAGGGACGAGGGAACACTGAAGCTTTCTTT.

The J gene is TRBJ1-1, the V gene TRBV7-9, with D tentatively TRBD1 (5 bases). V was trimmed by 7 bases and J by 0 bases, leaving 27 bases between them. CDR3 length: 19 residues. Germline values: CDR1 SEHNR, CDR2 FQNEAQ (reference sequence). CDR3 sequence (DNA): TGTGCCAGCACCGAGGACACCTACAAACTACTCGAAATGAACACTGAAGCTTTCTTT. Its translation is CASTEDTYKLLEMNTEAFF.

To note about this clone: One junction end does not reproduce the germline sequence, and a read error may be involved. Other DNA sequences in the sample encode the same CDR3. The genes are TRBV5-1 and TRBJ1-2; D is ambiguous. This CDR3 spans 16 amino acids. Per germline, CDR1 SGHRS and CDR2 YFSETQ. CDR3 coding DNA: TGCGCCAGCGGCTTCATATCGGTTCGAAAGAACTACGGCTACACCTTC. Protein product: CASGFISVRKNYGYTF.

CDR3 in amino acids: CASSLMNSHQPQHF. The CDR3 region has the DNA TGTGCCAGCAGCTTGATGAACAGCCATCAGCCCCAGCATTTT. The V and J genes are TRBV5-4 and TRBJ1-5; D gene ambiguous. V lost 1 base, J lost 5 bases, and 10 bases lay in between. CDR1 is SGHNT, CDR2 YYREEE, per germline (reference sequence). There are 14 residues in the CDR3.

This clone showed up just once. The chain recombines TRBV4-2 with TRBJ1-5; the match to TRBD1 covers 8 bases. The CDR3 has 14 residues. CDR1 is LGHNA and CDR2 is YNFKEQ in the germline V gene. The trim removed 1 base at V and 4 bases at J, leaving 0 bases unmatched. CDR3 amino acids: CASSQGTGNQPQHF. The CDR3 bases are TGTGCCAGCAGCCAAGGGACAGGGAATCAGCCCCAGCATTTT.

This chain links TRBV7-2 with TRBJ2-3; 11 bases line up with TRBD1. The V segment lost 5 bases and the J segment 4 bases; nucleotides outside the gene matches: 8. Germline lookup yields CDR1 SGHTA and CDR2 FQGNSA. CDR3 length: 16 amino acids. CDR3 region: CASSPRTGGASDTQYF. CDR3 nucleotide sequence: TGTGCCAGCAGCCCCAGGACAGGGGGCGCCTCAGATACGCAGTATTTT.

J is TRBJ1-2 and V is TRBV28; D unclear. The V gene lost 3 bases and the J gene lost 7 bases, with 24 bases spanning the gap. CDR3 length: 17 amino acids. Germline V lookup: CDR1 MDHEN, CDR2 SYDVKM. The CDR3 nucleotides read TGTGCCAGCAGTTTGGTTGGGAGAACGGAGTCTCCTGGTGGCTACACCTTC. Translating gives CASSLVGRTESPGGYTF.

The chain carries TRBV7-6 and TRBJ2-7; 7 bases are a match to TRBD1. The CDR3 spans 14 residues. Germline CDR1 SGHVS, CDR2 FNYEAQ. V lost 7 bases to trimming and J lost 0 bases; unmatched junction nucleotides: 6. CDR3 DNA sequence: TGTGCCAGCACCCAGGGACAGTACTCCTACGAGCAGTACTTC. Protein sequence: CASTQGQYSYEQYF.

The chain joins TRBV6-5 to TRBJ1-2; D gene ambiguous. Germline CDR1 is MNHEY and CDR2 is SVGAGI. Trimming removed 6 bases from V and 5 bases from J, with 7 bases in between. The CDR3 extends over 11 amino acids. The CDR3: CASSKGYGYTF. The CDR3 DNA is TGTGCCAGCAGCAAGGGATATGGCTACACCTTC.

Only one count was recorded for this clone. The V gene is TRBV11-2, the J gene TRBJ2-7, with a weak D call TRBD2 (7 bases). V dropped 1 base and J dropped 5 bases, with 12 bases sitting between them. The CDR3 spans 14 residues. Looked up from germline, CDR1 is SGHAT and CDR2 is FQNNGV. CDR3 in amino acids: CASSLAGGFDEQYF. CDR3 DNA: TGTGCCAGCAGCTTAGCGGGGGGCTTCGACGAGCAGTACTTC.

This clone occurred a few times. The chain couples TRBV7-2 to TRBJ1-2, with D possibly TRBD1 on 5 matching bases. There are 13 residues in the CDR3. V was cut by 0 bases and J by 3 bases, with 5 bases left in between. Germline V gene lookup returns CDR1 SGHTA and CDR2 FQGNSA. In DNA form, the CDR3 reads TGTGCCAGCAGCTTAGCCAGGGACTATGGCTACACCTTC. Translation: CASSLARDYGYTF.

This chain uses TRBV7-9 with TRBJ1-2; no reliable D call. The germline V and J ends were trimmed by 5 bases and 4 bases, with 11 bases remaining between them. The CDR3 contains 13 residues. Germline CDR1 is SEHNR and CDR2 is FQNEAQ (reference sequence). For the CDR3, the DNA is TGTGCCAGCAGCCAATCAGCATCCTATGGCTACACCTTC. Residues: CASSQSASYGYTF.

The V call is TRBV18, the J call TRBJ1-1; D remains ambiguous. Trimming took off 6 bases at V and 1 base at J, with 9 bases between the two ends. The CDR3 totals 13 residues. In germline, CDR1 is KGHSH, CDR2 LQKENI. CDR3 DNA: TGTGCCAGCTCCCGTGGGGAGAACACTGAAGCTTTCTTT. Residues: CASSRGENTEAFF.